This TCR beta chain was profiled in a study of vaccination and CD4 T cells after COVID-19. The Oncomine TCR Beta short-read assay sequenced DNA from cultured CD4+ T cells. One entry per CDR3 protein, called by TCRdb with MiXCR from the PCR reads. The table includes about 19,000 distinct CDR3 sequences, roughly 29% detected once. On this clonotype itself: The antigen is unknown.

From germline, CDR1 is ENHRY and CDR2 SYGVKD. V gave up 10 bases and J gave up 3 bases; unmatched junction bases: 8. This CDR3 contains 15 residues. As for treatment: roughly 11-day PBMC culture with coronavirus spike peptide pools or control peptides (ViraFEST assay). The rearrangement uses TRBV10-3 and TRBJ2-6; 8 nucleotides match TRBD1. Source material: cultured CD4+ T cells from blood. The source of this sequence is a human donor with COVID-19. CDR3 region: CASNQGALGANVLTF. CDR3 nucleotide sequence: TGTGCCAGTAACCAGGGGGCGCTTGGGGCCAACGTCCTGACTTTC.